This T cell receptor beta chain was profiled in a study of CD8 T cells in ankylosing spondylitis. Whole-study findings and limits: CD8+ cells made up the disease-linked clones, which were relatively rare in peripheral blood.

This clonotype was recorded at least ten times. Its antigen is not identified. TCRdb reprocessed the 5' RACE reads via MiXCR and lists one record per CDR3 protein. The data show around 210,000 distinct CDR3 sequences, over 7% seen once. The CDR3 totals 10 residues. The ends were cut back, 3 bases at V and 7 bases at J, with 6 bases in the middle. Germline loops: CDR1 DFQATT, CDR2 SNEGSKA (reference sequence). The sequence derives from a female donor with ankylosing spondylitis or in good health (not recorded which). Sequenced sample: blood, either unsorted or a sorted T cell fraction (not recorded which). The genes are TRBV20-1 and TRBJ1-2; no firm D call. CDR3 bases: TGCAGTGCTAGTGCCCGTGGCTACACCTTC. It yields the protein CSASARGYTF.